This TCR beta chain comes out of a study of cytomegalovirus exposure and HLA in healthy donors. A multiplex PCR was run with 60 Vbeta primers and 13 Jbeta primers. Clones were read by immunoSEQ multiplex PCR, and TCRdb kept only the in-frame ones, dropping some. Among 120,000 or so clones listed, more than 15% were seen once. Remarks on this clone: Its antigen is not identified.

This CDR3 has 14 residues. J was trimmed by 9 bases and V by 0 bases; bases with no gene match: 4. Germline V gene sequence: CDR1 SGHDN, CDR2 FVKESK. Study findings and constraints: HLA alleles showed associations with around 15,000 TCR beta sequences in a later analysis, at a 0.05 false discovery rate. A missense variant in DCLRE1C was later tied to TCR beta V- and J-gene trimming. A later analysis reportedly identified an Asian-associated ancestry cluster as carrying fewer N-insertions than the 666-donor mean.

Sequences were obtained from PBMCs. This TCR came from a female donor in good health and CMV-seropositive. The chain links TRBV14 to TRBJ2-1; 8 bases match TRBD2. CDR3 region: CASSQELAGTEQFF. CDR3 coding DNA: TGTGCCAGCAGCCAAGAATTAGCGGGAACTGAGCAGTTCTTC.